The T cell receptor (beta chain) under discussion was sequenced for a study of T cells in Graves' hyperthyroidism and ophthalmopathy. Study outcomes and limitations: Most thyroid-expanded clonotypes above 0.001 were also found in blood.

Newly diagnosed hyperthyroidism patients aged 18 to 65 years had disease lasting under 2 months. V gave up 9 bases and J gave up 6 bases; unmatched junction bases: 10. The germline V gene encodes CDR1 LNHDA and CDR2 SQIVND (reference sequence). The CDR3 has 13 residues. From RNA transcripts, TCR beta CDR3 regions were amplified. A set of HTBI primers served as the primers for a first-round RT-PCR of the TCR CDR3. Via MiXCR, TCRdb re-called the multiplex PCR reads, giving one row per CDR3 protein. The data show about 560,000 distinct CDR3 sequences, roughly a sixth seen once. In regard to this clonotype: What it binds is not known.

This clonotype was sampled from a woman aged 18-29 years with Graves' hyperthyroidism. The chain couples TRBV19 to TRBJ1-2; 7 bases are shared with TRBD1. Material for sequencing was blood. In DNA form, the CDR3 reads TGTGCCAGCAGGGGGGGCCGGGCGAATGGCTACACCTTC. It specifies CASRGGRANGYTF.